The T cell receptor (beta chain) described here comes from a study of blood T cells in healthy people across ages. Study as a whole: Capturing about one barcoded beta molecule per two T cells was achieved by template switching.

The donors, healthy Caucasians from Russia, were aged roughly 6 to 100. This clonotype showed up just a few times. Its antigen is unknown. With a J-beta primer mix and a sample-barcoded 5' primer, a second PCR ran about 7 to 12 cycles. TCRdb reprocessed the 5' RACE reads with MiXCR, giving one entry per CDR3 protein. Of 890,000 or so distinct CDR3 sequences listed, approximately 67% are singletons. Study results and limitations: With donor CMV status unknown, expanded clonotype changes were possibly confounded. The fall in TCR beta diversity per million T cells was roughly linear with age.

The TCR originated in a man aged 25 to 40 in good health. The sample taken for sequencing was blood.

As DNA, the CDR3 is TGTGCCAGCAGCTTAGCGCTCCGTGTGCCAGGGGGCAAGATTAACTATGGCTACACCTTC. This sequence encodes CASSLALRVPGGKINYGYTF. The V call is TRBV7-2, the J call TRBJ1-2; 8 positions match TRBD1. The J segment lost 1 base and the V segment lost 0 bases, leaving 16 bases of the junction unmatched. CDR3 length: 20 amino acids. Per germline, CDR1 SGHTA and CDR2 FQGNSA.